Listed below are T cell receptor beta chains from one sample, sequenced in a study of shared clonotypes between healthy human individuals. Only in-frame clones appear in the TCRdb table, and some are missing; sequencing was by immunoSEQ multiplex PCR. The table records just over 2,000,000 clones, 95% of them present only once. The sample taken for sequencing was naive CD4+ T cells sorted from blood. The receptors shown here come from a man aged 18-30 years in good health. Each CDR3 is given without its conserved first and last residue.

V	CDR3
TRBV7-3	ASSLSLSDTQY
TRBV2	ASRWGQGHNEQF
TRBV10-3	ATSSGDSQETQY
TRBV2	ASSDYETQY
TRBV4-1	ASSQDLDMNTEAF
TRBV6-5	ASSSAGQGNTGELF
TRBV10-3	AISESRANSGNTIY
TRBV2	ASSEAFGSYEQY
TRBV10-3	AVDSSNLDEQF
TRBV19	ASSRTMLASYNEQF
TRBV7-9	ASSPTGEGGTDTQY
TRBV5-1	ASSWGGSSYNEQF
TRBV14	ASSQWAGMNNTEAF
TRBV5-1	ASSFDTGDGGELF
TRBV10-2	ASSEQHFSGEVNEQY
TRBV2	ASTPGQAWTEAF
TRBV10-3	ASNRQGEGEKLF